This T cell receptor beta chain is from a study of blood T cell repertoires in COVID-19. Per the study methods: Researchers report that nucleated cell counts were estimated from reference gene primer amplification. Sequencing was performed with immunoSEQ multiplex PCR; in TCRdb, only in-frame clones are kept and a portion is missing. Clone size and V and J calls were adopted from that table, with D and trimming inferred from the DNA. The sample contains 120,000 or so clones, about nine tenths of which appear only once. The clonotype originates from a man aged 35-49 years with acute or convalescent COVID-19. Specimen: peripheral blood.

The CDR3 region has the DNA TGTGCCAGCAGCTTAGCGAGACAGAACTATGGCTACACCTTC. Translated: CASSLARQNYGYTF. This chain joins TRBV7-2 and TRBJ1-2; possibly TRBD1 for D (5 bases). Germline CDR1 and CDR2: SGHTA and FQGNSA. CDR3 length: 14 amino acids. With 0 bases removed from V and 2 bases from J, the gap between germline ends came to 7 bases.